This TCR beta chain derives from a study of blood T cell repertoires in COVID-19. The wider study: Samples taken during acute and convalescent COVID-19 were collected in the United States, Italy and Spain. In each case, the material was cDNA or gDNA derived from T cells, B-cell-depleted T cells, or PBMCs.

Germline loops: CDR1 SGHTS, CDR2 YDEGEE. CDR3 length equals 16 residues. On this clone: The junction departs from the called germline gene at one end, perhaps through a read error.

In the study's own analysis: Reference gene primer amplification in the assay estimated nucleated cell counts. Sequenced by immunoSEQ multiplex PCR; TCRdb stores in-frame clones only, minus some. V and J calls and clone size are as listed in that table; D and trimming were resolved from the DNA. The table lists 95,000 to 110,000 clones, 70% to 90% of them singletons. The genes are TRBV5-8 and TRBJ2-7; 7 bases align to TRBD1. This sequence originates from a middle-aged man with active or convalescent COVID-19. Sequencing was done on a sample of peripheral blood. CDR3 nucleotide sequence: TGTGCCAGCACCTTGGGTATGGGGACAGCTCCTTACGAGCAGTACTTC. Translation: CASTLGMGTAPYEQYF.